Following are 10 T cell receptor beta chains from one sample sequenced in a study of shared clonotypes between healthy human individuals (dated by TCRdb to the early 2020s). Library preparation used the immunoSEQ multiplex PCR assay. Entries here come from immuneACCESS through TCRdb and include only in-frame sequences with V and J called. Some clones fail to appear in such tables; in the studies checked, an unresolved V gene covers under half of the shortfall, and the cause of the remainder is unknown. This sample gives 550,000 to 700,000 clones in total; more than 70% of them show up just once. The ten largest clones capture roughly 1.9% of the sample. Sequenced sample: memory CD4+ T cells sorted from blood. Reading the label with the study, this specimen's cell subset or site is: CD45RA-negative fraction. The source is a woman aged 25 to 39 in good health.

The chain uses TRBV4-1 and TRBJ1-3, with D possibly being TRBD1 (5 bases). The CDR3 contains 15 residues. Germline lookup yields CDR1 MGHRA and CDR2 YSYEKL. Trimming removed 0 bases from V and 3 bases from J, with 9 bases in between. The CDR3 DNA reads as TGCGCCAGCAGCCAAGATGAGGGGCATGGAAACACCATATATTTT. This encodes CASSQDEGHGNTIYF.

There are a few counts of this clone. The V gene is TRBV19, the J gene TRBJ1-2; D uncertain. The CDR3 contains 16 residues. V was shortened by 3 bases and J by 2 bases, with 16 bases between the two germline ends. In germline, CDR1 is LNHDA, CDR2 SQIVND (reference sequence). CDR3 nucleotides: TGTGCCAGTAGTATGGCACCCGGACGGCTGAACTATGGCTACACCTTC. Its protein product is CASSMAPGRLNYGYTF.

This sequence joins TRBV28 and TRBJ1-2, with TRBD1 matching over 12 bases. Germline assignment: CDR1 MDHEN and CDR2 SYDVKM. V gave up 4 bases and J gave up 2 bases; unmatched junction bases: 8. The CDR3 is made up of 17 amino acids. The CDR3 loop reads CASSSPPGQGANYGYTF. CDR3 DNA sequence: TGTGCCAGCAGTTCCCCACCGGGACAGGGGGCAAACTATGGCTACACCTTC.

The chain combines TRBV7-7 with TRBJ2-2; 12 nucleotides match TRBD1. J lost 1 base, V lost 1 base, and 13 bases had no gene match. CDR1 and CDR2 from the germline V gene are SSHAT and FNYEAQ (reference sequence). This CDR3 is built from 21 residues. DNA of the CDR3: TGTGCCAGCAGCTTAGTCTATTGGGACAGGGGGCGCGTTAGGAACACCGGGGAGCTGTTTTTT. Translated: CASSLVYWDRGRVRNTGELFF.

The J gene is TRBJ1-2, the V gene TRBV28; TRBD1 aligns across 10 bases. The CDR3 runs 14 residues. The V gene's germline CDR1 is MDHEN and CDR2 SYDVKM. Trimming cost V 4 bases and J 8 bases; bases outside gene matches: 7. The CDR3: CASSSTGGYEGYTF. The CDR3, as DNA: TGTGCCAGCAGTTCGACAGGGGGCTATGAGGGCTACACCTTC.

This clone was observed a single time. The chain links TRBV7-9 to TRBJ2-1; 14 bases are shared with TRBD2. Losses at the gene ends were 5 bases for V and 9 bases for J; bases not matched to a gene: 12. Germline loops: CDR1 SEHNR, CDR2 FQNEAQ (reference sequence). The CDR3 length is 17 residues. CDR3 DNA: TGTGCCAGCAGCGCCCCCGAGACTAGCGGGAGGGCTTCTGAGCAGTTCTTC. This encodes CASSAPETSGRASEQFF.

V usage is TRBV19 and J usage is TRBJ1-1; no clear D. The CDR3 loop spans 13 amino acids. Germline V gene data show CDR1 as LNHDA and CDR2 as SQIVND (reference sequence). Between the trimmed V and J ends, which lost 4 bases and 1 base, there was a span of 7 bases. In DNA, the CDR3 is TGTGCCAGTAGTACCGGTGGGAACACTGAAGCTTTCTTT. Translating gives CASSTGGNTEAFF.

The chain carries TRBV7-6 and TRBJ2-7; D unclear. The length of the CDR3 is 14 residues. From germline, CDR1 is SGHVS and CDR2 FNYEAQ. Trimming cost V 2 bases and J 2 bases, with 10 bases left between them. The CDR3 sequence: CASSLSHGPYEQYF. Here the CDR3 DNA reads TGTGCCAGCAGCTTATCGCACGGCCCCTACGAGCAGTACTTC.

The chain links TRBV6-5 to TRBJ2-5; D ambiguous. Trimming removed 2 bases at V and 5 bases at J, with 12 bases between. CDR3 length: 14 residues. Germline loops: CDR1 MNHEY, CDR2 SVGAGI. In nucleotides, the CDR3 is TGTGCCAGCAGTTACAGCCCGGATCGGGAGACCCAGTACTTC. It specifies CASSYSPDRETQYF.

About this clone itself: Other DNA variants within this sample encode the same CDR3. The rearrangement joins TRBV15 to TRBJ2-7; 10 bases align to TRBD1. CDR3 length equals 14 residues. V lost 1 base, J lost 7 bases, and 4 bases stayed unmatched. The germline gives CDR1 LNHNV, CDR2 YYDKDF (reference sequence). CDR3 residues: CATSRGQGAGEQYF. The DNA of the CDR3 is TGTGCCACCAGCAGAGGACAGGGGGCGGGTGAGCAGTACTTC.